These T cell receptor beta chains were read from a single sample in a study of blood T cell repertoires in COVID-19. Data came from immunoSEQ multiplex PCR; TCRdb stores just in-frame clones and leaves some out. Seen here are tens of thousands of clones, about 88% observed once, and the top ten hold roughly 1.2%. What was sequenced was peripheral blood. These receptors were taken from a man between 60 and 70 years old with acute or convalescent COVID-19. The CDR3 runs from the conserved cysteine through the conserved F or W. D genes are given only for firm matches. Size is omitted from some rows. Given values are once, few, many or a class for expanded clones.

J: TRBJ1-1
D: .
size: once
V: TRBV29-1
CDR3: CSVGAGPLNTEAFF
DNA: TGCAGCGTTGGGGCAGGGCCATTGAACACTGAAGCTTTCTTT

J: TRBJ2-5
D: TRBD1
size: .
V: TRBV9
CDR3: CASSPRDRATQETQYF
DNA: TGTGCCAGCAGCCCGCGGGACAGGGCGACTCAAGAGACCCAGTACTTC

J: TRBJ1-2
D: .
size: .
V: TRBV29-1
CDR3: CSGVQGVYGYTF
DNA: TGCAGCGGTGTACAGGGAGTCTATGGCTACACCTTC

J: TRBJ2-7
D: TRBD1
size: .
V: TRBV7-3
CDR3: CASSTAPGQINEQYF
DNA: TGTGCCAGCAGCACGGCCCCGGGACAGATAAACGAGCAGTACTTC

J: TRBJ2-7
D: TRBD1
size: once
V: TRBV6-6
CDR3: CASSSRGTGTRGQYF
DNA: TGTGCCAGCAGCAGTCGGGGGACAGGGACGCGAGGGCAGTACTTC

J: TRBJ1-2
D: TRBD1
size: .
V: TRBV6-1
CDR3: CASSEPRQGYYGYTF
DNA: TGTGCCAGCAGTGAACCAAGACAGGGTTATTATGGCTACACCTTC

J: TRBJ2-7
D: .
size: .
V: TRBV29-1
CDR3: CSAISGSEQYF
DNA: TGCAGCGCTATCAGCGGCAGCGAGCAGTACTTC

J: TRBJ1-5
D: TRBD1
size: .
V: TRBV5-5
CDR3: CASSLQGAAWDAQHF
DNA: TGTGCCAGCAGCTTACAGGGGGCAGCCTGGGACGCCCAGCATTTT

J: TRBJ1-2
D: TRBD1
size: .
V: TRBV20-1
CDR3: CSARGQYGYTF
DNA: TGCAGTGCTAGGGGACAGTATGGCTACACCTTC

J: TRBJ2-3
D: TRBD2
size: once
V: TRBV10-3
CDR3: CAISEAGGPRDTQYF
DNA: TGTGCCATCAGTGAGGCGGGGGGGCCGAGAGATACGCAGTATTTT

J: TRBJ2-1
D: TRBD1
size: .
V: TRBV5-1
CDR3: CASSLGGTGHNEQFF
DNA: TGCGCCAGCAGCTTGGGGGGGACAGGCCACAATGAGCAGTTCTTC

J: TRBJ1-6
D: TRBD1
size: once
V: TRBV27
CDR3: CASSLDRGNSPLHF
DNA: TGTGCCAGCAGTTTAGACAGGGGGAATTCACCCCTCCACTTT

J: TRBJ1-3
D: TRBD1
size: once
V: TRBV6-5
CDR3: CASRAGQGFGNTIYF
DNA: TGTGCCAGCAGAGCGGGACAGGGTTTTGGAAACACCATATATTTT

J: TRBJ1-5
D: .
size: .
V: TRBV6-5
CDR3: CASSLVGQSNQPQHF
DNA: TGTGCCAGTTCCCTTGTAGGACAGAGCAATCAGCCCCAGCATTTT

J: TRBJ1-2
D: .
size: .
V: TRBV19
CDR3: CASSITQVHGYTF
DNA: TGTGCCAGTAGTATTACACAGGTCCATGGCTACACCTTC

J: TRBJ2-1
D: .
size: few
V: TRBV5-1
CDR3: CASSLTNVTRKRMSSYNEQFF
DNA: TGCGCCAGCAGCTTGACAAACGTTACGCGAAAGAGGATGAGCTCCTACAATGAGCAGTTCTTC

J: TRBJ1-2
D: TRBD1
size: .
V: TRBV6-1
CDR3: CASSETWDRDYGYTF
DNA: TGTGCCAGCAGTGAGACTTGGGACAGAGATTATGGCTACACCTTC

J: TRBJ1-2
D: .
size: .
V: TRBV24-1
CDR3: CATSDRAMGYGYTF
DNA: TGTGCCACCAGTGACAGGGCAATGGGCTATGGCTACACCTTC

J: TRBJ2-7
D: .
size: .
V: TRBV6-6
CDR3: CASSGLIGYEQYF
DNA: TGTGCCAGCAGCGGTTTGATTGGCTACGAGCAGTACTTC

J: TRBJ1-1
D: TRBD1
size: .
V: TRBV19
CDR3: CASSNPRDRGPLNTEAFF
DNA: TGTGCCAGTAGTAACCCCCGGGACAGGGGCCCTTTGAACACTGAAGCTTTCTTT

J: TRBJ2-3
D: .
size: .
V: TRBV9
CDR3: CASSVGPILTSTDTQYF
DNA: TGTGCCAGCAGCGTAGGTCCAATACTAACTAGCACAGATACGCAGTATTTT

J: TRBJ1-1
D: .
size: .
V: TRBV5-1
CDR3: CASSLAVTTSGNTEAFF
DNA: TGCGCCAGCAGCTTGGCGGTTACGACATCTGGGAACACTGAAGCTTTCTTT

J: TRBJ2-7
D: TRBD1
size: .
V: TRBV9
CDR3: CASSGGQGDYYEQYF
DNA: TGTGCCAGCAGCGGAGGACAGGGGGACTACTACGAGCAGTACTTC

J: TRBJ1-5
D: TRBD1
size: .
V: TRBV19
CDR3: CASSNRGANQPQHF
DNA: TGTGCCAGTAGTAACAGGGGTGCCAATCAGCCCCAGCATTTT

J: TRBJ1-5
D: .
size: .
V: TRBV13
CDR3: CASSFQGPNQPQHF
DNA: TGTGCCAGCAGCTTTCAGGGGCCCAATCAGCCCCAGCATTTT

J: TRBJ2-1
D: .
size: .
V: TRBV12-5
CDR3: CASGRTETWYEQFF
DNA: TGTGCTAGTGGTCGGACAGAGACCTGGTATGAGCAGTTCTTC

J: TRBJ1-5
D: .
size: .
V: TRBV7-3
CDR3: CASTHTGPYSNQPQHF
DNA: TGTGCCAGCACACACACAGGGCCCTATAGCAATCAGCCCCAGCATTTT

J: TRBJ2-3
D: .
size: .
V: TRBV9
CDR3: CASSVVPRGDTQYF
DNA: TGTGCCAGCAGCGTAGTTCCCCGCGGAGATACGCAGTATTTT

J: TRBJ2-1
D: TRBD2
size: .
V: TRBV5-4
CDR3: CASSRSGGSYNEQFF
DNA: TGTGCCAGCAGCCGGTCGGGAGGCTCCTACAATGAGCAGTTCTTC

J: TRBJ1-1
D: .
size: .
V: TRBV5-1
CDR3: CASRGQGHNTEAFF
DNA: TGCGCCAGCAGAGGGCAGGGACACAACACTGAAGCTTTCTTT

J: TRBJ2-3
D: .
size: .
V: TRBV5-8
CDR3: CASSLGQNQKSDTQYF
DNA: TGTGCCAGCAGCTTGGGACAGAACCAAAAATCAGATACGCAGTATTTT

J: TRBJ1-1
D: .
size: .
V: TRBV10-2
CDR3: CASSESLVREAFF
DNA: TGCGCCAGCAGTGAGTCTTTAGTTCGTGAAGCTTTCTTT

J: TRBJ2-3
D: .
size: .
V: TRBV5-1
CDR3: CASSLEPVGRGHTDTQYF
DNA: TGCGCCAGCAGCTTGGAGCCTGTGGGCAGGGGCCACACAGATACGCAGTATTTT

J: TRBJ1-1
D: .
size: once
V: TRBV5-1
CDR3: CASSLVGYTEAFF
DNA: TGCGCCAGCAGCTTGGTGGGCTACACTGAAGCTTTCTTT

J: TRBJ2-7
D: .
size: .
V: TRBV7-2
CDR3: CASSLDLFGEQYF
DNA: TGTGCCAGCAGCTTAGACCTTTTCGGGGAGCAGTACTTC

J: TRBJ2-7
D: .
size: .
V: TRBV3-1/TRBV3-2
CDR3: CASSSGLGYEQYF
DNA: TGTGCCAGCAGCTCAGGGTTGGGGTACGAGCAGTACTTC

J: TRBJ2-5
D: TRBD1
size: .
V: TRBV14
CDR3: CASSQGLGDRGETQYF
DNA: TGTGCCAGCAGCCAAGGTTTAGGGGACAGGGGAGAGACCCAGTACTTC

J: TRBJ1-1
D: .
size: .
V: TRBV5-1
CDR3: CASVGSNTEAFF
DNA: TGCGCCAGCGTCGGGTCGAACACTGAAGCTTTCTTT

J: TRBJ1-5
D: TRBD1
size: .
V: TRBV6-5
CDR3: CASSPRQGNQPQHF
DNA: TGTGCCAGCAGTCCCAGACAGGGGAATCAGCCCCAGCATTTT

J: TRBJ2-7
D: TRBD2
size: once
V: TRBV27
CDR3: CASSFGGGTSYEQYF
DNA: TGTGCCAGCAGTTTTGGCGGGGGAACTTCCTACGAGCAGTACTTC

J: TRBJ1-6
D: TRBD1
size: .
V: TRBV7-9
CDR3: CASSGDRGNSPLHF
DNA: TGTGCCAGCAGCGGGGACAGGGGGAATTCACCCCTCCACTTT

J: TRBJ2-1
D: .
size: .
V: TRBV10-3
CDR3: CAISDSGTEQFF
DNA: TGTGCCATCAGTGATTCCGGGACAGAGCAGTTCTTC

J: TRBJ1-2
D: .
size: once
V: TRBV27
CDR3: CASSSGGAGYTF
DNA: TGTGCCAGCAGTTCCGGAGGAGCCGGCTACACCTTC

J: TRBJ1-1
D: .
size: .
V: TRBV30
CDR3: CAWSVVRGETEAFF
DNA: TGTGCCTGGAGTGTAGTCAGGGGCGAGACTGAAGCTTTCTTT

J: TRBJ1-5
D: .
size: .
V: TRBV4-1
CDR3: CASSQFSSNQPQHF
DNA: TGCGCCAGCAGCCAGTTCAGTAGCAATCAGCCCCAGCATTTT

J: TRBJ2-6
D: .
size: .
V: TRBV5-6
CDR3: CASSLERSPTSGANVLTF
DNA: TGTGCCAGCAGCTTGGAACGGAGTCCGACCTCTGGGGCCAACGTCCTGACTTTC

J: TRBJ1-5
D: .
size: .
V: TRBV19
CDR3: CASSPTVSSNQPQHF
DNA: TGTGCCAGTAGCCCAACAGTTTCCAGCAATCAGCCCCAGCATTTT

J: TRBJ1-1
D: .
size: once
V: TRBV10-3
CDR3: CAISGEQGLEAFF
DNA: TGTGCCATCAGCGGAGAACAGGGCTTGGAGGCTTTCTTT

J: TRBJ1-3
D: .
size: .
V: TRBV7-8
CDR3: CASSLGGQLGSGNTIYF
DNA: TGTGCCAGCAGCTTAGGCGGACAGCTGGGCTCTGGAAACACCATATATTTT

J: TRBJ2-5
D: .
size: .
V: TRBV11-2
CDR3: CASSLEGGGQQETQYF
DNA: TGTGCCAGCAGCTTAGAAGGCGGGGGACAACAAGAGACCCAGTACTTC

J: TRBJ1-1
D: TRBD1
size: .
V: TRBV3-1/TRBV3-2
CDR3: CASSQFQGGGTEAFF
DNA: TGTGCCAGCAGCCAATTTCAGGGGGGTGGCACTGAAGCTTTCTTT

J: TRBJ1-4
D: TRBD1
size: .
V: TRBV7-9
CDR3: CASSPDRGFYEKLFF
DNA: TGTGCCAGCAGCCCCGACAGGGGGTTTTACGAAAAACTGTTTTTT

J: TRBJ1-6
D: .
size: .
V: TRBV19
CDR3: CASSRVDSPLHF
DNA: TGTGCCAGTAGTCGGGTGGATTCACCCCTCCACTTT

J: TRBJ1-1
D: .
size: .
V: TRBV5-4
CDR3: CASSLTGSMNTEAFF
DNA: TGTGCCAGCAGCCTAACAGGGAGCATGAACACTGAAGCTTTCTTT

J: TRBJ1-2
D: .
size: .
V: TRBV12-3/TRBV12-4
CDR3: CASTSPTGVGYTF
DNA: TGTGCCAGCACCTCCCCTACGGGGGTTGGCTACACCTTC